Below, 2 T cell receptor beta chains from the same sample are listed, as sequenced in a study of blood T cell repertoires in COVID-19. Sequenced by immunoSEQ multiplex PCR; TCRdb stores in-frame clones only, minus some. In the table there are approximately 140,000 clones, approximately 86% of which are singletons. The sample taken for sequencing was peripheral blood. Receptors were obtained from a woman aged 55 to 70 with acute or convalescent COVID-19.

A remark on this clone: One end of the junction fails to match germline, which may point to a read error. J is TRBJ2-2 and V is TRBV7-7; TRBD2 aligns across 8 bases. The CDR3 contains 15 residues. Germline V CDR1 and CDR2: SSHAT, FNYEAQ (reference sequence). The CDR3, as DNA: TGTGCTAGCAGCCACGGGGGGGCTAGCACCGGGGAGCTGTTTTTT. Translation: CASSHGGASTGELFF.

The chain has TRBV6-6 and TRBJ2-2, with 10 bases aligning to TRBD1. This CDR3 comprises 15 residues. The trim removed 5 bases at V and 3 bases at J, leaving 3 bases unmatched. CDR1 MNHNY and CDR2 SVGAGI come from the germline V gene (reference sequence). The CDR3 DNA is TGTGCCAGCAGTACCGGGACAGGGGACACCGGGGAGCTGTTTTTT. Amino acid sequence: CASSTGTGDTGELFF.